The rows below give T cell receptor beta chains drawn from one sample of a study of vaccination effects on CD4 cells after COVID-19. Sequencing was performed with immunoSEQ multiplex PCR; in TCRdb, only in-frame clones are kept and a portion is missing. The repertoire has 30,000 to 35,000 clones, roughly four fifths of them found once; the top ten carry about 7.1%. These receptors are not linked to any known antigen. The sample was CD4+ T cells from PBMCs cultured without peptide, taken after COVID-19 vaccination. These receptor sequences come from a human donor who had a prior SARS-CoV-2 infection. CDR3s include the opening cysteine and the closing phenylalanine or tryptophan. A D gene is named only where the DNA matches it firmly. Clone size is shown for a subset of rows, as once, few, many or a class of expanded clone.

j_gene: TRBJ1-2
d_gene: NA
abundance: few
v_gene: TRBV7-9
CDR3nt: TGTGCCAGCAGCTCCCTCGAGCAACCCTATGGCTACACCTTC
CDR3aa: CASSSLEQPYGYTF

j_gene: TRBJ2-4
d_gene: NA
abundance: NA
v_gene: TRBV3-1/TRBV3-2
CDR3nt: TGTGCCAGCAGCCAAGCCGCGGGGCCTCTAGCCAAAAACATTCAGTACTTC
CDR3aa: CASSQAAGPLAKNIQYF

j_gene: TRBJ1-3
d_gene: TRBD1
abundance: NA
v_gene: TRBV19
CDR3nt: TGTGCCAGTAGCAGACAGGGGGCTGGAAACACCATATATTTT
CDR3aa: CASSRQGAGNTIYF

j_gene: TRBJ2-7
d_gene: NA
abundance: few
v_gene: TRBV9
CDR3nt: TGTGCCAGCAGCGTCACAGGGAACTCCTACGAGCAGTACTTC
CDR3aa: CASSVTGNSYEQYF

j_gene: TRBJ1-5
d_gene: NA
abundance: NA
v_gene: TRBV5-5
CDR3nt: TGTGCCAGCAGCGCAGAGAGGTGGCAGCCCCAGCATTTT
CDR3aa: CASSAERWQPQHF

j_gene: TRBJ1-5
d_gene: TRBD1
abundance: NA
v_gene: TRBV27
CDR3nt: TGTGCCAGCAGGCGAACGTATGGACAGGGAGGTAATCAGCCCCAGCATTTT
CDR3aa: CASRRTYGQGGNQPQHF

j_gene: TRBJ2-1
d_gene: TRBD1
abundance: NA
v_gene: TRBV7-9
CDR3nt: TGTGCCAGCAGCTTAGGGGACCCGGGACAGGATGGGGATGAGCAGTTCTTC
CDR3aa: CASSLGDPGQDGDEQFF

j_gene: TRBJ2-1
d_gene: NA
abundance: NA
v_gene: TRBV24-1
CDR3nt: TGTGCCACCAGTACAGATGTCTCAACCTACAATGAGCAGTTCTTC
CDR3aa: CATSTDVSTYNEQFF

j_gene: TRBJ2-5
d_gene: NA
abundance: NA
v_gene: TRBV6-2/TRBV6-3
CDR3nt: TGTGCCAGCAGTTACCCCGCTGCGGGGAGGGAGACCCAGTACTTC
CDR3aa: CASSYPAAGRETQYF

j_gene: TRBJ1-6
d_gene: NA
abundance: NA
v_gene: TRBV5-1
CDR3nt: TGCGCCAGCAGCTTGGTTCCGGGGGTGAGGTCCTATAATTCACCCCTCCACTTT
CDR3aa: CASSLVPGVRSYNSPLHF

j_gene: TRBJ2-3
d_gene: NA
abundance: NA
v_gene: TRBV11-2
CDR3nt: TGTGCCAGCAGCTTAGCGAGGGCAGATACGCAGTATTTT
CDR3aa: CASSLARADTQYF

j_gene: TRBJ1-1
d_gene: NA
abundance: NA
v_gene: TRBV5-1
CDR3nt: TGCGCCAGCAGCTCCCAGCTATACAACACTGAAGCTTTCTTT
CDR3aa: CASSSQLYNTEAFF

j_gene: TRBJ2-7
d_gene: NA
abundance: NA
v_gene: TRBV4-2
CDR3nt: TGTGCCAGCAGCCCCGGGTTCTCGCGGGATCCGTACGAGCAGTACTTC
CDR3aa: CASSPGFSRDPYEQYF

j_gene: TRBJ1-4
d_gene: NA
abundance: NA
v_gene: TRBV5-5
CDR3nt: TGTGCCAGCAGCAAACCCGATACAGCAACTAATGAAAAACTGTTTTTT
CDR3aa: CASSKPDTATNEKLFF

j_gene: TRBJ2-7
d_gene: NA
abundance: NA
v_gene: TRBV5-5
CDR3nt: TGTGCCAGCAGCTTGAACATCTACGAGCAGTACTTC
CDR3aa: CASSLNIYEQYF

j_gene: TRBJ1-2
d_gene: NA
abundance: NA
v_gene: TRBV5-6
CDR3nt: TGTGCCAGCAGCTGGAGGACAGCTAACTATGGCTACACCTTC
CDR3aa: CASSWRTANYGYTF

j_gene: TRBJ1-2
d_gene: TRBD1
abundance: once
v_gene: TRBV5-1
CDR3nt: TGCGCCAGCAGCTTGGGAGACAGGGTATCCGCTGGCTATCCTAACTATGGCTACACCTTC
CDR3aa: CASSLGDRVSAGYPNYGYTF

j_gene: TRBJ1-2
d_gene: NA
abundance: NA
v_gene: TRBV6-5
CDR3nt: TGTGCCAGCTCCAGGGATCCCAGGGGTGGCTACACCTTC
CDR3aa: CASSRDPRGGYTF

j_gene: TRBJ1-1
d_gene: NA
abundance: NA
v_gene: TRBV18
CDR3nt: TGTGCCAGCTCACAAAGGTTGGAAACTGAAGCTTTCTTT
CDR3aa: CASSQRLETEAFF